The rows below give T cell receptor beta chains drawn from one sample of a study of T cells after yellow fever vaccination. TCRdb re-called the 5' RACE reads with MiXCR, one entry per CDR3 protein. This table holds about 340,000 distinct CDR3 sequences, 8.5% to 9% found once. The starting material was PBMCs, obtained on the day of the first yellow fever vaccination. Receptor source: a man between 18 and 35 years old who received the YFV17D yellow fever vaccine. CDR3s include the opening cysteine and the closing phenylalanine or tryptophan. D genes are given only for firm matches. Clone size, where shown, is once, few, many, or a class for clones that have expanded.

v_call	j_call	clone_size	d_call	cdr3_nt	cdr3_aa
TRBV5-1	TRBJ2-1	many	NA	TGCGCCAGCAGCTTGGGTCCAGGGTTGAATGAGCAGTTCTTC	CASSLGPGLNEQFF
TRBV7-9	TRBJ1-1	few	TRBD1	TGTGCCAGCAGCTCGCCCGGGACAGGGGGAACTGAAGCTTTCTTT	CASSSPGTGGTEAFF
TRBV27	TRBJ2-1	many	TRBD2	TGTGCCAGCAGTACCCGGGGGGGGCGCCGAACCTACAATGAGCAGTTCTTC	CASSTRGGRRTYNEQFF
TRBV5-1	TRBJ2-3	few	NA	TGCGCCAGCAGCTTGCAGGTTTCAGATACGCAGTATTTT	CASSLQVSDTQYF
TRBV28	TRBJ2-1	few	TRBD2	TGTGCCAGCAGGCAGAGGGGTGGGCTAGCGGGAATTCACAATGAGCAGTTCTTC	CASRQRGGLAGIHNEQFF
TRBV5-5	TRBJ2-1	NA	TRBD2	TGTGCCAGCAGCTTGCGCGGGGGGGTGGGTGAGCAGTTCTTC	CASSLRGGVGEQFF
TRBV6-5	TRBJ1-5	NA	NA	TGTGCCAGCAGTTCCGGGACGGCTCTCTATAGCGATCAGCCCCAGCATTTT	CASSSGTALYSDQPQHF
TRBV14	TRBJ1-6	few	TRBD1	TGTGCCAGCAGCCAAGCGGACAGGGCGAAGTCACCCCTCCACTTT	CASSQADRAKSPLHF
TRBV29-1	TRBJ1-1	many	NA	TGCAGCGTTGGGCCCATGGGGACTGAAGCTTTCTTT	CSVGPMGTEAFF
TRBV7-7	TRBJ2-5	NA	NA	TGTGCCAGCAGCTTATTGGGCAGGGGCCTGGAAGAGACCCAGTACTTC	CASSLLGRGLEETQYF
TRBV12-3/TRBV12-4	TRBJ2-7	few	TRBD2	TGTGCCAGCAGTCCCGGACTAGCGGGGGCATCCGAGCAGTACTTC	CASSPGLAGASEQYF
TRBV12-3/TRBV12-4	TRBJ2-7	few	TRBD2	TGTGCCAGCAACCCTAGGGGCCGACTAGCGGGGCTCTACGAGCAGTACTTC	CASNPRGRLAGLYEQYF
TRBV2	TRBJ1-1	NA	TRBD1	TGTGCCAGCGTACCGGACAGGGCGAAAGCTTTCTTT	CASVPDRAKAFF
TRBV7-2	TRBJ2-7	many	TRBD2	TGTGCCAGCAGGGGACTAGCGGGGGTATCCTACGAGCAGTACTTC	CASRGLAGVSYEQYF
TRBV20-1	TRBJ2-6	many	NA	TGCAGTGCGATGTCTGGGGCCAACGTCCTGACTTTC	CSAMSGANVLTF
TRBV2	TRBJ1-2	few	NA	TGTGCCAGCAGTTGGGGAGGGGGGAATGGCTACACCTTC	CASSWGGGNGYTF
TRBV18	TRBJ2-3	NA	NA	TGTGCCAGCTCACCTAGGGAGGAGGATACGCAGTATTTT	CASSPREEDTQYF
TRBV20-1	TRBJ2-1	few	NA	TGCAGTGCTAGAGTTAGGGGCGGTGGGATCAATGAGCAGTTCTTC	CSARVRGGGINEQFF
TRBV29-1	TRBJ1-2	NA	TRBD1	TGCAGCGTTGCTACAGGGACAGCCATCTATGGCTACACCTTC	CSVATGTAIYGYTF
TRBV25-1	TRBJ1-2	few	TRBD1	TGTGCCAGCAGTGAGACCGGGACAGGGGGTTTGAAAGGCTACACCTTC	CASSETGTGGLKGYTF
TRBV6-1	TRBJ2-2	many	NA	TGTGCCAGCAGCCACCTGGGCCCTATACTGTTCGGGGAGCTGTTTTTT	CASSHLGPILFGELFF
TRBV2	TRBJ2-1	NA	NA	TGTGCCAGCAGTGAAGGGGCACTAGTCTCCTACAATGAGCAGTTCTTC	CASSEGALVSYNEQFF
TRBV6-1	TRBJ1-4	few	TRBD1	TGTGCCAGCAGCTCGGGACAGGAGGTCGGAAAACTGTTTTTT	CASSSGQEVGKLFF
TRBV9	TRBJ2-1	NA	TRBD2	TGTGCCAGCAGCGTTACTAGCGGCAACAATGAGCAGTTCTTC	CASSVTSGNNEQFF
TRBV12-3/TRBV12-4	TRBJ2-6	NA	TRBD2	TGTGCCAGCAGTTTCTCTAGCGGGGCCGGGGCCAACGTCCTGACTTTC	CASSFSSGAGANVLTF
TRBV5-6	TRBJ1-6	few	NA	TGTGCCAGCAGCTTGGCCACGACGTCCCTCCACTTT	CASSLATTSLHF
TRBV7-9	TRBJ1-3	NA	NA	TGTGCCAGCAGCTTTACAGGTGGAAACACCATATATTTT	CASSFTGGNTIYF
TRBV20-1	TRBJ2-2	NA	NA	TGCAGTGCCCCTGGGGGGCGGCCGAACACCGGGGAGCTGTTTTTT	CSAPGGRPNTGELFF
TRBV4-2	TRBJ2-1	NA	TRBD2	TGTGCCAGCAGCCTCGGACTAGCGGAACCCAATGAGCAGTTCTTC	CASSLGLAEPNEQFF
TRBV5-1	TRBJ2-5	NA	NA	TGCGCCAGCAGTAACCTGTACCAAGAGACCCAGTACTTC	CASSNLYQETQYF
TRBV19	TRBJ2-4	many	NA	TGTGCCAGTAGCACAGGGCAGGGTTTCAACATTCAGTACTTC	CASSTGQGFNIQYF
TRBV20-1	TRBJ2-1	NA	NA	TGCAGTGTTGGGTTCCCCACACACAATGAGCAGTTCTTC	CSVGFPTHNEQFF
TRBV11-2	TRBJ2-2	NA	TRBD1	TGTGCCAGCAGCCAGCTACCCTATACCGGGACAGCGAACACCGGGGAGCTGTTTTTT	CASSQLPYTGTANTGELFF
TRBV7-9	TRBJ1-2	many	NA	TGTGCCAGCAGCTTAATAGGCTCCGCTTACTATGGCTACACCTTC	CASSLIGSAYYGYTF
TRBV20-1	TRBJ1-1	few	NA	TGCAGTGCTGGACAGATGAACACTGAAGCTTTCTTT	CSAGQMNTEAFF
TRBV4-2	TRBJ2-5	many	TRBD1	TGTGCCAGCAGCCAAGAAAGGGGGCGGAGAGAGACCCAGTACTTC	CASSQERGRRETQYF
TRBV24-1	TRBJ2-5	few	TRBD1	TGTGCCACCAGTGATTTGCCGGGGACAGGAGACTATCAAGAGACCCAGTACTTC	CATSDLPGTGDYQETQYF
TRBV19	TRBJ1-1	NA	NA	TGTGCCAGTAGGGGACGGGGCATGAACACTGAAACTTTCTTT	CASRGRGMNTETFF
TRBV5-4	TRBJ2-3	NA	NA	TGTGCCAGCAGCTTGGGGGGGCTTGCAGATACGCAGTATTTT	CASSLGGLADTQYF
TRBV7-2	TRBJ2-3	NA	NA	TGTGCCAGCAGCTTAGCATCTTCGGTAGATACGCAGTATTTT	CASSLASSVDTQYF
TRBV7-9	TRBJ2-7	few	TRBD1	TGTGCCAGCAGCTGGAAACCCGGGACAGGGTACACAGGGCAGTACTTC	CASSWKPGTGYTGQYF
TRBV5-1	TRBJ2-3	once	TRBD2	TGCGCCAGCAGCCCGAGGACTAGCGGGGGGGAGACAGATACGCAGTATTTT	CASSPRTSGGETDTQYF
TRBV12-3/TRBV12-4	TRBJ2-1	few	NA	TGTGCCAGCAGTTTAGTCCAGGGTGTTTACAATGAGCAGTTCTTC	CASSLVQGVYNEQFF
TRBV7-2	TRBJ2-2	many	TRBD2	TGTGCCAGCAGCTTAGATGGGACTAGCGGGGGAAGGGAGCTGTTTTTT	CASSLDGTSGGRELFF
TRBV18	TRBJ2-1	many	TRBD2	TGTGCCAGCTCACCCCGGACTAGCGGGGACTACAATGAGCAGTTCTTC	CASSPRTSGDYNEQFF
TRBV7-9	TRBJ2-3	NA	NA	TGTGCCAGCACCCCGGGGCTAGCGACAAACACAGATACGCAGTATTTT	CASTPGLATNTDTQYF